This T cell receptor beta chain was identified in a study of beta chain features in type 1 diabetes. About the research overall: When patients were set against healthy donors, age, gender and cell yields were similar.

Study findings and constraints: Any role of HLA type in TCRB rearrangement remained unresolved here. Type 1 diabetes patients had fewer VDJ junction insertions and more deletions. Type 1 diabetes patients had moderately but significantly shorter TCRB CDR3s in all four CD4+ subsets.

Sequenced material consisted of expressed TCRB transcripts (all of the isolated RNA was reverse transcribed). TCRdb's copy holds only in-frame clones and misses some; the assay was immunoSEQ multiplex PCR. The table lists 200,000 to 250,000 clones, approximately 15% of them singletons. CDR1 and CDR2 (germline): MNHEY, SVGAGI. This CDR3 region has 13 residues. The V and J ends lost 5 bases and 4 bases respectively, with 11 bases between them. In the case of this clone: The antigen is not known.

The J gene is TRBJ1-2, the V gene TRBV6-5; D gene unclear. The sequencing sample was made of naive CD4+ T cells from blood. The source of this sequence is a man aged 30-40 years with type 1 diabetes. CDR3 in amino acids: CASSIQEAYGYTF. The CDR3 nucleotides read TGTGCCAGCAGTATTCAGGAAGCCTATGGCTACACCTTC.